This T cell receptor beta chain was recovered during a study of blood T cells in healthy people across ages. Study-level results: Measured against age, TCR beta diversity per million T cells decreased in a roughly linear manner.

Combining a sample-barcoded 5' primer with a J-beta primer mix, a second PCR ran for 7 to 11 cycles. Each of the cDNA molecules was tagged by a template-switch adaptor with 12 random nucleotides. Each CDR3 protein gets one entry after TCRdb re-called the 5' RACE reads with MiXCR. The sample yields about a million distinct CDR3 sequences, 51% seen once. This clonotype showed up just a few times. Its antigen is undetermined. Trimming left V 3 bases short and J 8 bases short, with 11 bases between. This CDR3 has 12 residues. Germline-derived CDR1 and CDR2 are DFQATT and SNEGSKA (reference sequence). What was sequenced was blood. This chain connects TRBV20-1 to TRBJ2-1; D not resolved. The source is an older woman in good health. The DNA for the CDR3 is TGCAGTGCTAGTGGCCAAAGCGATGAGCAGTTCTTC. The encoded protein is CSASGQSDEQFF.